The 12 T cell receptor beta chains below all came from one sample that was sequenced in a study of blood T cell repertoires in COVID-19. The data were produced by immunoSEQ multiplex PCR, yet TCRdb's version contains in-frame clones alone and is incomplete. The sample lists tens of thousands of clones, around 86% seen once, with 4% to 5.5% in the top ten. Sample: peripheral blood. The source of these receptors is a man in his fifties with active COVID-19.

The chain carries TRBV18 and TRBJ1-2; 7 nucleotides line up with TRBD1. The CDR3 has 14 amino acids. CDR1 KGHSH and CDR2 LQKENI come from the germline V gene. The ends lost 1 base at V and 5 bases at J; junction bases unmatched: 4. The CDR3, as DNA: TGTGCCAGCTCACCACGTCGACAGGGTTATGGCTACACCTTC. It encodes CASSPRRQGYGYTF.

This chain links TRBV18 with TRBJ2-5; tentatively, D is TRBD1 (6 bases). Germline V lookup: CDR1 KGHSH, CDR2 LQKENI. V gave up 0 bases and J gave up 3 bases, with 8 bases separating them. This CDR3 has 14 residues. The CDR3 is CASSPPNREETQYF. DNA for the CDR3: TGTGCCAGCTCACCACCTAACAGGGAAGAGACCCAGTACTTC.

The chain recombines TRBV5-4 with TRBJ2-7; tentatively, D is TRBD2 (6 bases). The V gene lost 0 bases and the J gene lost 3 bases, with 13 bases spanning the gap. CDR1 and CDR2 from the germline V gene are SGHNT and YYREEE (reference sequence). The CDR3 covers 15 residues. The CDR3 sequence: CASSLAGGTGYEQYF. DNA for the CDR3: TGTGCCAGCAGCTTGGCTGGAGGGACGGGCTACGAGCAGTACTTC.

This sequence joins TRBV9 and TRBJ1-5; weak D call: TRBD1 (5 bases). Germline V gene lookup returns CDR1 SGDLS and CDR2 YYNGEE. The CDR3 has 14 residues. Deletions cut 3 bases from V and 3 bases from J, with 10 bases between. CDR3 sequence (DNA): TGTGCCAGCAGCGGTACAGGCAACAATCAGCCCCAGCATTTT. Its protein product is CASSGTGNNQPQHF. The entire variable domain, with the rest obtained from reference TRBV9 and TRBJ1-5, is as follows: DSGVTQTPKHLITATGQRVTLRCSPRSGDLSVYWYQQSLDQGLQFLIQYYNGEERAKGNILERFSAQQFPDLHSELNLSSLELGDSALYFCASSGTGNNQPQHFGDGTRLSIL.

J is TRBJ2-7 and V is TRBV5-1; 7 nucleotides agree with TRBD1. Germline V CDR1 and CDR2: SGHRS, YFSETQ. Trimming removed 4 bases from V and 3 bases from J; junction bases left unmatched: 13. This CDR3 has 16 amino acids. The chain's CDR3 is CASSPRQGRGSYEQYF. Here the CDR3 DNA reads TGCGCCAGCAGCCCCCGACAGGGTCGGGGCAGCTACGAGCAGTACTTC.

This clone was recorded once. This rearrangement joins TRBV7-6 to TRBJ2-5, with D unresolved. V was trimmed by 4 bases and J by 7 bases, leaving 22 bases between them. CDR3 size: 16 residues. Germline values: CDR1 SGHVS, CDR2 FNYEAQ. The CDR3 loop is CASSSNVIPPIWTQYF. The CDR3 nucleotides read TGTGCCAGCAGCTCCAATGTGATCCCCCCTATCTGGACCCAGTACTTC.

The V and J genes are TRBV5-4 and TRBJ1-3; D is perhaps TRBD1 (6 bases). The germline gives CDR1 SGHNT, CDR2 YYREEE (reference sequence). The CDR3 has 13 amino acids. V lost 4 bases to trimming and J lost 7 bases, with 12 bases between them. CDR3 nucleotides: TGTGCCAGCAGCCAGGGGAGTGGTAACACCATATATTTT. Protein product: CASSQGSGNTIYF.

The chain combines TRBV4-3 with TRBJ2-7, with a tentative D call TRBD2 (5 bases). The CDR3 runs 13 residues. Trimming took off 0 bases at V and 6 bases at J, with 9 bases between the two ends. Germline CDR1 reads LGHNA; CDR2 reads YSLEER. The CDR3 sequence: CASSQDPRGEQYF. Written as DNA, the CDR3 is TGCGCCAGCAGCCAAGATCCCCGGGGCGAGCAGTACTTC.

The V call is TRBV10-3, the J call TRBJ1-5, with D tentatively TRBD1 (5 bases). This CDR3 comprises 13 residues. The germline gives CDR1 ENHRY, CDR2 SYGVKD. V was pared by 9 bases and J by 3 bases, with 12 bases between. The CDR3 here is CAISTDLNQPQHF. DNA for the CDR3: TGTGCCATATCGACAGATCTCAATCAGCCCCAGCATTTT.

This clone was detected a few times. The chain uses TRBV4-1 and TRBJ2-1, with D possibly matching TRBD1 (5 bases). This CDR3 region has 13 residues. Germline CDR1 and CDR2: MGHRA and YSYEKL. With 2 bases removed from V and 5 bases from J, the gap between germline ends came to 7 bases. This chain's CDR3 is CASSQTTDNEQFF. The CDR3 DNA reads as TGCGCCAGCAGCCAAACGACAGACAATGAGCAGTTCTTC.

The chain joins TRBV5-1 to TRBJ2-3; 8 nucleotides align to TRBD1. The V segment lost 6 bases and the J segment 4 bases; nucleotides outside the gene matches: 10. Germline V lookup: CDR1 SGHRS, CDR2 YFSETQ. The CDR3 covers 15 residues. The CDR3, as DNA: TGCGCCAGCAAGGGAGGACAGGGTGGCGCAGATACGCAGTATTTT. This gives the protein CASKGGQGGADTQYF.

The chain combines TRBV3-1 (or the pseudogene TRBV3-2) with TRBJ1-3; D is ambiguous. V was shortened by 4 bases and J by 2 bases, with 6 bases between the two germline ends. Germline V gene sequence: CDR1 LGHDT, CDR2 YNNKEL (reference sequence). CDR3 length: 13 amino acids. The CDR3 sequence: CASSPVPGNTIYF. The DNA of the CDR3 is TGTGCCAGCAGCCCAGTCCCTGGAAACACCATATATTTT.